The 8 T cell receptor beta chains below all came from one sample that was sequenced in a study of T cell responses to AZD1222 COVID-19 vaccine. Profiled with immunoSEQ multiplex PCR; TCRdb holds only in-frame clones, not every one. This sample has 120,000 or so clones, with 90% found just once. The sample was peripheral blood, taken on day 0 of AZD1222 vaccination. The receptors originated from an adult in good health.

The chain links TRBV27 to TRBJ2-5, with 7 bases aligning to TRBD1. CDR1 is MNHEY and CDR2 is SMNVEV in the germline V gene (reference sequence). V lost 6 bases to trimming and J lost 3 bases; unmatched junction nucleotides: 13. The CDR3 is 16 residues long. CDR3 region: CASSRRGGSPKETQYF. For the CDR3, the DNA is TGTGCCAGCAGCCGTAGAGGGGGCAGTCCAAAAGAGACCCAGTACTTC.

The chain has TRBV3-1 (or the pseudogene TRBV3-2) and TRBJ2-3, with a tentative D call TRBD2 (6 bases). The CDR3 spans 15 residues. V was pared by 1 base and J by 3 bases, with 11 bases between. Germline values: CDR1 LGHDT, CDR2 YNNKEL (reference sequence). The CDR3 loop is CASSQAGLQTDTQYF. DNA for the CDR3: TGTGCCAGCAGCCAAGCGGGACTTCAAACAGATACGCAGTATTTT.

The CDR3 reads CASSPLDSNTEAFF. CDR3 nucleotides: TGTGCCAGCTCACCTCTGGACAGTAACACTGAAGCTTTCTTT. The genes are TRBV18 and TRBJ1-1; a possible D gene is TRBD1 (6 bases). Trimming removed 3 bases at V and 2 bases at J, with 10 bases between. CDR3 size: 14 residues. Germline V gene lookup returns CDR1 KGHSH and CDR2 LQKENI.

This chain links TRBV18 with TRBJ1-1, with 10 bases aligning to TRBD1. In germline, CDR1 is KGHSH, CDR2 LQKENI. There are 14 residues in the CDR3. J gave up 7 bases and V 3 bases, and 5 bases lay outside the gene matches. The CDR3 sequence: CASSPADRGNEAFF. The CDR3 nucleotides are TGTGCCAGCTCACCGGCGGACAGGGGGAATGAAGCTTTCTTT.

The CDR3 DNA sequence: TGTGCCAGCAGCCAAGACGGTCATCGAAGGGACGAGCAGTTCTTC. Protein product: CASSQDGHRRDEQFF. The chain carries TRBV3-1 (or the pseudogene TRBV3-2) and TRBJ2-1, with D tentatively TRBD1 or TRBD2 (5 bases each). Deletions cut 0 bases from V and 10 bases from J, with 16 bases between. The CDR3 has 15 amino acids. Germline assignment: CDR1 LGHDT and CDR2 YNNKEL (reference sequence).

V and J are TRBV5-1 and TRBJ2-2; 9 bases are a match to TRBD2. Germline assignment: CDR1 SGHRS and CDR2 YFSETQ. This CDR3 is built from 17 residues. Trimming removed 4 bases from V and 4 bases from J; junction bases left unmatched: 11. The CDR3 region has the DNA TGCGCCAGCAGCCTCGATTCCGGGACTAGCACCACCGGGGAGCTGTTTTTT. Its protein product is CASSLDSGTSTTGELFF.

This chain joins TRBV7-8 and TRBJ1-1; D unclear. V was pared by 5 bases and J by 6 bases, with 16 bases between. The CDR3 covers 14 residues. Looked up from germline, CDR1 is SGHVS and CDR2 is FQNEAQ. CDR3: CASSPGYGSPEAFF. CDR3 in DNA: TGTGCCAGCAGCCCTGGGTACGGGAGCCCTGAAGCTTTCTTT.

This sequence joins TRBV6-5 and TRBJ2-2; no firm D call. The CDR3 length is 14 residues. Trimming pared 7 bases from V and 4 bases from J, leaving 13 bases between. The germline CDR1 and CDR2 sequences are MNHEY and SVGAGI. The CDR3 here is CASKAPHSTGELFF. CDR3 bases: TGTGCCAGCAAGGCCCCCCACAGCACCGGGGAGCTGTTTTTT.